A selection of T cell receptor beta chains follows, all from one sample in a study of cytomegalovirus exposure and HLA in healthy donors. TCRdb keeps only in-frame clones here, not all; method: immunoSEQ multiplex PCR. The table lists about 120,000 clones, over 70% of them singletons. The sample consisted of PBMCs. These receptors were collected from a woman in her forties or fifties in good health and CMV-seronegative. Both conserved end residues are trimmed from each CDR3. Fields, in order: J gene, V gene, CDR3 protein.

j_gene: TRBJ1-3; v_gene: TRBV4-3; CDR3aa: ASSLSSTGLEGTIY
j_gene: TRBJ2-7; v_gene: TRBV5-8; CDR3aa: ASSLLAGGEQY
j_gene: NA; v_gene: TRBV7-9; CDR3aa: ASSLSAGGPFEQY
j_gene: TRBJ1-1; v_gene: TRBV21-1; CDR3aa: ASSNPTPGHGKNTEAF
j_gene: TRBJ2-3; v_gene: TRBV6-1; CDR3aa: ASSASGQGSTY
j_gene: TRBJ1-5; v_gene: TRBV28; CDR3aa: ASSWQFSNQPQH
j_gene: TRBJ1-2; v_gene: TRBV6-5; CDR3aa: ASSANSYGYT
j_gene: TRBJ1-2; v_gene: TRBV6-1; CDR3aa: ASSDRASGYT
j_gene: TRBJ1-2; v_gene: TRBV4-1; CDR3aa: ASSQREKRLSNYGYT
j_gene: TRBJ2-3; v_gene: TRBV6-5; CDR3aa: ASSGVGDTQY
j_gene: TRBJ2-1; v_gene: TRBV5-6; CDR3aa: ASSAPRDTNEQF
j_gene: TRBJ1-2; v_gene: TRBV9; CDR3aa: ASSVLSGYGYT
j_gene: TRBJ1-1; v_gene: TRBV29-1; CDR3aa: SVEGTAGGNTEAF
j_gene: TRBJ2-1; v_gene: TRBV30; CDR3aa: ACKQGSYNEQF
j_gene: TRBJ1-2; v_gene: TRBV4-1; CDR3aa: ASSQPGINRAEGYT
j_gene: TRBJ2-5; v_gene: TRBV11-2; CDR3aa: ASSYQGTSGIETQY
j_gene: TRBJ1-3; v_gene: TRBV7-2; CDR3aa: ASRSDRGGNTIY
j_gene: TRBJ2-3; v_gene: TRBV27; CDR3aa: ASKMAPRGTDTQY
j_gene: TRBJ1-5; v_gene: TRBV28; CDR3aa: ASRLWQNQPQH
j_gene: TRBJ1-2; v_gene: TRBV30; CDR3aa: AWSATDNGYT
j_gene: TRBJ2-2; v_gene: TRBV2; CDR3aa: ASSEPNGELF
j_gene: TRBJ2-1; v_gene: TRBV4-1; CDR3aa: ASSSTSGRAYEQF
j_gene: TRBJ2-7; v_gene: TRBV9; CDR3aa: ASSVTAGDRPHEQY
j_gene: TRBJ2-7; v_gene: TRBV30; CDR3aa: AWSLVGGTYEQY
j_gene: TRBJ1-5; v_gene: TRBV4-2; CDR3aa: ASSQAGTGGIQPQH
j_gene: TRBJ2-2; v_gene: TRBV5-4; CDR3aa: ASSLSLAGVRTGELF
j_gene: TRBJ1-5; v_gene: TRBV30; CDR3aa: AWRNQGNNQPQH
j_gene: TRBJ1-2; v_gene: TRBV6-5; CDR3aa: ASRSRDSYGYT
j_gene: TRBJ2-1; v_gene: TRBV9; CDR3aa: ASSDPGGPNEQF
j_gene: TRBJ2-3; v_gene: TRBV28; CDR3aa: ASSLGGRAGQTDTQY
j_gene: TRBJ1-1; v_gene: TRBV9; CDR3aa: ASSVDWTGNTEAF
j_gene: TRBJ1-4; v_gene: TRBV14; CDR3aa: ASSRRDRDEKLF
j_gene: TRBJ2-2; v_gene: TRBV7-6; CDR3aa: ASSPGTANTGELF
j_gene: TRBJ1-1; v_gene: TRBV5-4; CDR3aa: ASSSDRGTEAF
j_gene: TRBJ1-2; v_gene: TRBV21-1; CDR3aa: ASSKVGQGGYGYT
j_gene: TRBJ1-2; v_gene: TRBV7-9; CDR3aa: ASSFSGDNYGYT
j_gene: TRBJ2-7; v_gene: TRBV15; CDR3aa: ATSRVSGDYEQY
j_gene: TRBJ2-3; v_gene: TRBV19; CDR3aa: ASSSELETILTDTQY
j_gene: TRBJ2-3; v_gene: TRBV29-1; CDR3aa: SVSPVSGTDTQY
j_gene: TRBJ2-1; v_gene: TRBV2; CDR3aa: ASSAQGSRISNEQF
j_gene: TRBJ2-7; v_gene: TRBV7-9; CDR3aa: ASSSGAGTGPYEQY
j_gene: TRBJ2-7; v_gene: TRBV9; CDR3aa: ASSVGASGFYEQY
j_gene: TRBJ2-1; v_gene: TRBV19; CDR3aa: ASSQNRGLGNEQF
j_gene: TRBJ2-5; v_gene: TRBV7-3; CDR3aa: ASSSQGAGETQY
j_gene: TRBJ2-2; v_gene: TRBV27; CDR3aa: ASRRLAGVTGGELF
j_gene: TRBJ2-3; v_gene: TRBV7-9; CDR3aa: SSSIRSPLASVTDTQY
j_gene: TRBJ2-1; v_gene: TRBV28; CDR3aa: ASSHPSGQGLNEQF
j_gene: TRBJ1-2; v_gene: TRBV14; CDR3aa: ASSHNSYGYT
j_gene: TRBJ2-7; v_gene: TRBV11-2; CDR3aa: ASSFRQGGNYEQY
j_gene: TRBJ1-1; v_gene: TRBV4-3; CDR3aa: ASSQQGLGTEAF
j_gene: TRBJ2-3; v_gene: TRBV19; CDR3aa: ASSIDPDRNTQY
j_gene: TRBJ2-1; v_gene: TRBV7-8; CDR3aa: ASSLLGSGSAYNEQF
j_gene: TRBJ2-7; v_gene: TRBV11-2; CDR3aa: ASSFAGSSYEQY
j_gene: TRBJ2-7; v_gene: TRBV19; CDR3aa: ASSIAADSYEQY
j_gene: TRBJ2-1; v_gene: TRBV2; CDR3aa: ASSEELAVYNEQF
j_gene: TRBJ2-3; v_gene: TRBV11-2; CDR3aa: ASSPTSGGTDTQY
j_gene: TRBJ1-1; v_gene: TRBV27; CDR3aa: ASREQGLTNTEAF
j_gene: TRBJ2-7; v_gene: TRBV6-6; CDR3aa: ASNGQRVGEQY
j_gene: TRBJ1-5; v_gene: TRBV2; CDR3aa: ASKRTGLQPQH